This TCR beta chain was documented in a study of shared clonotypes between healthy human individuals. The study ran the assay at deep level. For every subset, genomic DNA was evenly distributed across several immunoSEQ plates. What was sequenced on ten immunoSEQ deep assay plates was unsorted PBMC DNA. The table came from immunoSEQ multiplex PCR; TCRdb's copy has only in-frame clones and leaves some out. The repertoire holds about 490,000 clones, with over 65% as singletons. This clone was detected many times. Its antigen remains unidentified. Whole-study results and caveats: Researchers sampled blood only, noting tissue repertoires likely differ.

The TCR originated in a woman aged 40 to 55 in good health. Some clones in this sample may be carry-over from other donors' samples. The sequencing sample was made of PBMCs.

The CDR3: CASSEEGDRYSGYEQFF. DNA of the CDR3: TGTGCCAGCAGTGAAGAGGGGGACAGGTATTCTGGCTATGAGCAGTTCTTC. The gene calls are TRBV2 and TRBJ2-1; 8 bases are shared with TRBD1. Germline lookup yields CDR1 SNHLY and CDR2 FYNNEI. The V gene end was trimmed by 1 base and the J gene end by 8 bases; junction bases not matched to a gene: 13. There are 17 residues in the CDR3.